This is a list of T cell receptor beta chains from one sample in a study of cytomegalovirus exposure and HLA in healthy donors. Only in-frame clones appear in the TCRdb table, and some are missing; sequencing was by immunoSEQ multiplex PCR. This table holds some 57,000 clones, around 52% found once. Source material: PBMCs. The receptors were gathered from a human donor in good health. Each CDR3 is given with its conserved first and last residue. The D gene is left open where the match is weak. Some rows mark clone size as missing; the rest say once, few, many or name a class of expanded clone.

j_call,d_call,v_call,clone_size,cdr3_nt,cdr3_aa
TRBJ2-7,TRBD1,TRBV30,once,TGTGCCTGGGTGCGGTTTCGGACAGGGGCATCCCACGAGCAGTACTTC,CAWVRFRTGASHEQYF
TRBJ2-5,TRBD2,TRBV7-2,-,TGTGCCAGCAGCTTTGGGCTAGCGGGGACCGCCCAAGAGACCCAGTACTTC,CASSFGLAGTAQETQYF
TRBJ2-7,-,TRBV4-1,few,TGCGCCAGCAGCCATAGAGGGAGCGAGCAGTACTTC,CASSHRGSEQYF
TRBJ1-1,-,TRBV7-9,-,TGTGCCAGCAGCCCCCGCGGAGGTGAAGCTTTCTTT,CASSPRGGEAFF
TRBJ1-1,-,TRBV14,-,TGTGCCAGCAGTTTGGAGCGGAACACTGAAGCTTTCTTT,CASSLERNTEAFF
TRBJ1-3,TRBD1,TRBV6-5,few,TGTGCCAGCAGTTACGGGACAGGGAGTTTCGGAAACACCATATATTTT,CASSYGTGSFGNTIYF
TRBJ2-7,TRBD1,TRBV6-1,-,TGTGCCAGCAGGCCTGGGCAGGGGGCCTCCTACGAGCAGTACTTC,CASRPGQGASYEQYF
TRBJ1-1,-,TRBV6-6,few,TGTGCCAGCAGTTACACGGGCACTGAAGCTTTCTTT,CASSYTGTEAFF
TRBJ2-3,-,TRBV18,few,TGTGCCAGCTCAGCAGGCCACACAGATACGCAGTATTTT,CASSAGHTDTQYF
TRBJ1-2,TRBD1,TRBV30,few,TGTGCCTGGAGTATCTATCGGACAGGGCTTGGCTACACCTTC,CAWSIYRTGLGYTF
TRBJ2-7,-,TRBV9,few,TGTGCCTTAGCCCATCGGTGGGCAGGGGTGTACGAGCAGTACTTC,CALAHRWAGVYEQYF
TRBJ1-1,-,TRBV5-1,-,TGCGCCAGCAGCTTGGGGCAAAAGAGGGTGAACACTGAAGCTTTCTTT,CASSLGQKRVNTEAFF
TRBJ2-5,TRBD2,TRBV12-5,-,TGTGCTAGTGGTTTGGTACACGGGGGGATAGCGGGGGTAGGGGAGACCCAGTACTTC,CASGLVHGGIAGVGETQYF
TRBJ2-1,TRBD1,TRBV5-6,-,TGTGCCAGCAGCTTGGTACAGGGGGCGATGAATGAGCAGTTCTTC,CASSLVQGAMNEQFF
TRBJ1-5,-,TRBV12-5,-,TGTGCTAGTGGTTTGGGAAGCTCGCCGCCCCAGCATTTT,CASGLGSSPPQHF
TRBJ2-1,TRBD1,TRBV6-6,-,TGTGCCAGCAGAGCCCAGGGACAGGTTAATGAGCAGTTCTTC,CASRAQGQVNEQFF
TRBJ1-6,-,TRBV2,-,TGTGCCAGCAGTGAAGGGACAGACCTTTGGCCCCTCCACTTT,CASSEGTDLWPLHF
TRBJ1-1,TRBD1,TRBV4-2,few,TGTGCCAGCAGCCTCCAAGGACAGGGAGTAAGGACTGAAGCTTTCTTT,CASSLQGQGVRTEAFF
TRBJ1-2,-,TRBV13,-,TGTGCCAGCAGAGCACGAGGGCGCCAGGGGAACTATGGCTACACCTTC,CASRARGRQGNYGYTF
TRBJ2-1,-,TRBV5-1,-,TGCGCCAGCAGGAACGAGGGGGGGTACAATGAGCAGTTCTTC,CASRNEGGYNEQFF
TRBJ2-1,TRBD2,TRBV7-3,-,TGTGCCAGCAGCTTACGCGGGGGGCGGGGGTCCTACAATGAGCAGTTCTTC,CASSLRGGRGSYNEQFF
TRBJ1-6,-,TRBV15,-,TGTGCCACCAGCAGTGTTCGACAGAGCTCCTATAATTCACCCCTCCACTTT,CATSSVRQSSYNSPLHF
TRBJ2-2,TRBD1,TRBV2,few,TGTGCCAGCAGGGGGACAGGGGAAACCGGGGAGCTGTTTTTT,CASRGTGETGELFF
TRBJ2-7,-,TRBV19,-,TGTGCCACCTCGCGGACAGTAGAATACGAGCAGTACTTC,CATSRTVEYEQYF
TRBJ2-7,-,TRBV30,-,TGTGCCTGGAGTTTCCTCGGCGAGCAGTACTTC,CAWSFLGEQYF
TRBJ1-3,-,TRBV7-8,-,TGTGCCAGCAGCGATAGGGGCCTAACTGGAAACACCATATATTTT,CASSDRGLTGNTIYF
TRBJ1-2,-,TRBV15,few,TGTGCCACCAGCAGAGCACGGGGGGCGGCCCCCGGCTACCCCTTC,CATSRARGAAPGYPF
TRBJ1-1,-,TRBV6-4,few,TGTGCCAGCAGTGCGGGAAGTCGCACTGAAGCTTTCTTT,CASSAGSRTEAFF
TRBJ2-7,TRBD1,TRBV7-2,-,TGTGCCAGCAGCGCAAACAGGGGGTTGTACGAGCAGTACTTC,CASSANRGLYEQYF
TRBJ2-1,-,TRBV19,-,TGTGCCAGTAGTCGGCTAGGTGTCAATGAGCAGTTCTTC,CASSRLGVNEQFF
TRBJ2-2,TRBD2,TRBV29-1,-,TGCAGCGTTGTAGGCCGGGGGGGCACCGGGGAGCTGTTTTTT,CSVVGRGGTGELFF
TRBJ1-5,TRBD1,TRBV28,once,TGTGCCAGCAGTTTCTGGGACAGAGATCAGCCCCAGCATTTT,CASSFWDRDQPQHF
TRBJ2-3,TRBD2,TRBV6-5,-,TGTGCCAGCAGTCATCGGGGGGGCCGGGCAGATACGCAGTATTTT,CASSHRGGRADTQYF
TRBJ2-3,TRBD2,TRBV7-2,-,TGTGCCAGCAGCTTTCAATTTAGCGGGGGGGCAGATACGCAGTATTTT,CASSFQFSGGADTQYF
TRBJ2-7,TRBD1,TRBV7-8,few,TGTGCCAGCAGCACTGACAGGGTTAGGTACTTC,CASSTDRVRYF
TRBJ2-1,TRBD2,TRBV6-5,-,TGTGCCAGCACCCCCAGCGGGGGTGCCTACAATGAGCAGTTCTTC,CASTPSGGAYNEQFF
TRBJ1-5,TRBD1,TRBV19,once,TGTGCCAGTAGCGGGACAGGGGGCGCGGGTCAGCCCCAGCATTTT,CASSGTGGAGQPQHF
TRBJ1-2,-,TRBV19,-,TGTGCCAGTAGTTCCATACCTACGGGATCAATAGGCTATGGCTACACCTTC,CASSSIPTGSIGYGYTF
TRBJ1-1,TRBD1,TRBV18,-,TGTGCCAGCTCACCTGGACAGGGTCGGATGAACACTGAAGCTTTCTTT,CASSPGQGRMNTEAFF
TRBJ2-3,TRBD2,TRBV7-2,-,TGTGCCAGCAGGCGTATAGCGGGGGGGACAGATACGCAGTATTTT,CASRRIAGGTDTQYF
TRBJ2-7,-,TRBV2,-,TGTGCCAGCAGTGGGCAGACCTACGAGCAGTACTTC,CASSGQTYEQYF